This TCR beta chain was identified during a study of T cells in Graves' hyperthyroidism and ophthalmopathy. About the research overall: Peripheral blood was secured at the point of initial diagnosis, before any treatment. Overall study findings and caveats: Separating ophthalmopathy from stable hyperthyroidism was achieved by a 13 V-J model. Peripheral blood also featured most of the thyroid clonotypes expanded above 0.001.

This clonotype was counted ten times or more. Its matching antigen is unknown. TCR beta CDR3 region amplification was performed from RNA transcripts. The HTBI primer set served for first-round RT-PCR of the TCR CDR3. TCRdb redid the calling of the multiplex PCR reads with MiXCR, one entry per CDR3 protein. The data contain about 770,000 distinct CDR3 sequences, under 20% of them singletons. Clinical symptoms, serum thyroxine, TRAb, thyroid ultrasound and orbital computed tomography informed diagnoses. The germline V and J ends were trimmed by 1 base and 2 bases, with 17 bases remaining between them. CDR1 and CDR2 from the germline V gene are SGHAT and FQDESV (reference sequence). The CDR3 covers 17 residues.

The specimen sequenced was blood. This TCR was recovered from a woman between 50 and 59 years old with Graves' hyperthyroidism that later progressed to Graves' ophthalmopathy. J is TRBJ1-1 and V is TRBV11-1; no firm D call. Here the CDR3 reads CASSLGSLWRENTEAFF. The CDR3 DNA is TGTGCCAGCAGCTTAGGATCCCTCTGGCGTGAAAACACTGAAGCTTTCTTT. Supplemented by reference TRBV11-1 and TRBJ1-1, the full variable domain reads EAEVAQSPRYKITEKSQAVAFWCDPISGHATLYWYRQILGQGPELLVQFQDESVVDDSQLPKDRFSAERLKGVDSTLKIQPAELGDSAMYLCASSLGSLWRENTEAFFGQGTRLTVV.